The rows below give T cell receptor beta chains drawn from one sample of a study of blood T cell repertoires in COVID-19. The repertoire was sequenced with immunoSEQ multiplex PCR; TCRdb's copy has only in-frame clones and lacks some. The sample has around 250,000 clones, approximately 90% seen once; the top ten hold 1.2%. Material for sequencing was PBMCs or T cells enriched from blood (not recorded which). Receptor source: a human donor in a cohort exposed to, infected with or recovered from COVID-19 (not recorded which). The donor label of this sample is uncertain. Both conserved end residues are part of each CDR3.

V,J,CDR3
TRBV4-2,TRBJ1-4,CASSQDASGDEKLFF
TRBV7-9,TRBJ2-1,CASSLRYRTYNEQFF
TRBV25-1,TRBJ2-6,CASSEATEGRANVLTF
TRBV30,TRBJ2-3,CAWSVGNRGGDTQYF
TRBV19,TRBJ2-2,CASSNRDREITGELFF
TRBV6-2/TRBV6-3,TRBJ2-4,CASSYSAENIQYF
TRBV20-1,TRBJ1-2,CSPNGYTF
TRBV7-2,TRBJ2-3,CASSAGPRTDTQYF
TRBV9,TRBJ2-7,CASSVGGASSYEQYF
TRBV3-1/TRBV3-2,TRBJ1-1,CASSPGRGKGTEAFF
TRBV5-4,TRBJ1-4,CASSLDRGPNEKLFF
TRBV29-1,TRBJ2-7,CSVGQGGEQYF
TRBV5-1,TRBJ1-2,CASTPRQGGIAGYTF
TRBV6-5,TRBJ2-3,CASTWDISTQYF
TRBV5-4,TRBJ2-7,CASSDRAGYEQYF
TRBV19,TRBJ1-6,CASRMGQGVPPLHF
TRBV19,TRBJ1-1,CASSPTGYTEAFF
TRBV28,TRBJ1-2,CASSLATVYYGYTF
TRBV6-5,TRBJ2-3,CASTGLAGGTDTQYF
TRBV6-2/TRBV6-3,TRBJ2-7,CASTPRGTSEQYF
TRBV6-5,TRBJ1-2,CASSYSRGFWYGYTF
TRBV5-6,TRBJ2-3,CASSPDGDGTDTQYF
TRBV7-9,TRBJ2-5,CASSLRGDFGETQYF
TRBV4-2,TRBJ1-2,CASSQGGDVDYGYTF
TRBV7-9,TRBJ2-7,CASSLAWEEQYF
TRBV4-1,TRBJ1-4,CASSLTGTNEKLFF
TRBV4-2,.,CASSPSDRPTQYF
TRBV7-9,TRBJ1-1,CASSVDRGNTEAFF
TRBV12-5,TRBJ1-3,CASDHPVGNTIYF
TRBV3-1/TRBV3-2,TRBJ2-5,CASSQGLASETQYF
TRBV27,TRBJ1-5,CASWTGGPQPQHF
TRBV6-5,TRBJ2-7,CASTPDRESSYEQYF
TRBV6-5,TRBJ2-7,CASRETSGAYEQYF
TRBV29-1,TRBJ2-5,CSVDSPRGQETQYF
TRBV18,TRBJ2-5,CASSPRAGGGRETQYF
TRBV19,TRBJ1-5,CASSIGGQYNQPQHF
TRBV12-3/TRBV12-4,TRBJ2-7,CASSLFSYEQYF
TRBV6-5,TRBJ1-2,CASSNLDRKGGYTF